The clone carrying this T cell receptor beta chain was observed at least ten times. Antigen unknown. The sample is drawn from a study of regulatory T cells in long-lasting Graves disease. The CDR3 runs 12 residues. Per germline, CDR1 MNHNS and CDR2 SASEGT. V lost 10 bases, J lost 7 bases, and 7 bases stayed unmatched. Arm-PCR of CDR3 regions and iRepertoire HTBI primers were used to build TCR beta libraries. Authors' methods: In the combined samples, approximately 64 TRBV and 14 TRBJ segments were identified. TCRdb processed the multiplex PCR reads anew with MiXCR; each CDR3 protein has one entry. None of the V and J calls come from the authors' own analysis; TCRdb made them. The data contain a few hundred thousand distinct CDR3 sequences, roughly a fifth of them singletons. Time point denoted: newly diagnosed GD, antithyroid drugs for less than 3 months. Preparation of the TCR library used RNA extracted from PBMCs.

Overall study findings and caveats: Persistent patients shared some 2,900 public clonotypes among themselves. Newly diagnosed patients shared fewer, at some 970.

The sample was also reused in another study, on T cells in Graves' hyperthyroidism and ophthalmopathy. That investigation notes: In the blood, most expanded thyroid clonotypes above 0.001 appeared as well.

This receptor was identified in a woman aged 25-40 years with Graves disease. The chain links TRBV6-1 to TRBJ1-2, with 9 bases identical to TRBD1. The sequencing used peripheral blood mononuclear cells (PBMCs), collected at new diagnosis, from a patient treated with antithyroid drugs. The CDR3 protein is CATDRGSGGYTF. CDR3 nucleotide sequence: TGTGCCACGGACAGGGGTTCCGGTGGCTACACCTTC.